The next 21 T cell receptor beta chains were all read from a single sample in a study of CD8+CD57+ T cells in acquired aplastic anemia. The use of genomic DNA as template underpinned the TCR beta VDJ and CDR3 profiling. TCRdb re-called the reads through MiXCR, storing one row per CDR3 protein. This sample has fewer than 200,000 distinct CDR3 sequences, with approximately 60% found just once. Sequenced: sorted CD4+, CD8+, or CD8+CD57+ T cells (not recorded which) from PBMCs. Every receptor here comes from a human donor in good health.

Ten or more counts support this clonotype. V usage is TRBV20-1 and J usage is TRBJ2-5, with D uncertain. This CDR3 is built from 13 residues. V dropped 3 bases and J dropped 5 bases, with 13 bases sitting between them. Per the germline V gene, CDR1 is DFQATT and CDR2 is SNEGSKA (reference sequence). The CDR3 region has the DNA TGCAGTGCTAGTCTAGTGCTGGGGGAGACCCAGTACTTC. Translated, it gives CSASLVLGETQYF.

This clonotype was found many times. This sequence joins TRBV7-9 and TRBJ2-5; possibly TRBD1 or TRBD2 for D (6 bases each). Germline V gene sequence: CDR1 SEHNR, CDR2 FQNEAQ (reference sequence). This CDR3 is 15 amino acids long. Trimming removed 8 bases from V and 5 bases from J, with 21 bases in between. The CDR3 sequence is CASSNVGGVGETQYF. DNA of the CDR3: TGTGCCAGCTCCAACGTCGGGGGCGTGGGGGAGACCCAGTACTTC.

The rearrangement joins TRBV4-2 to TRBJ1-1, with D unclear. Germline CDR1 reads LGHNA; CDR2 reads YNFKEQ. V lost 0 bases and J 3 bases, leaving 5 bases between the germline ends. The CDR3 extends over 13 amino acids. The CDR3 region has the DNA TGTGCCAGCAGCCAAGACCCGGACACTGAAGCTTTCTTT. Translation: CASSQDPDTEAFF.

The chain uses TRBV7-3 and TRBJ2-3; 7 bases agree with TRBD2. Trimming at V came to 5 bases and at J to 0 bases, leaving 5 bases not matched to a gene. Germline CDR1 is SGHTA and CDR2 is FQGTGA. The CDR3 has 15 residues. The CDR3 sequence: CASSESGTSTDTQYF. CDR3 nucleotides: TGTGCCAGCAGCGAAAGCGGGACTAGCACAGATACGCAGTATTTT. Looking up the rest from reference TRBV7-3 and TRBJ2-3 gives the full variable domain: GAGVSQTPSNKVTEKGKYVELRCDPISGHTALYWYRQSLGQGPEFLIYFQGTGAADDSGLPNDRFFAVRPEGSVSTLKIQRTERGDSAVYLCASSESGTSTDTQYFGPGTRLTVL.

In its sample, this clonotype was seen many times. V and J are TRBV7-9 and TRBJ1-1; 11 bases are shared with TRBD1. The trim removed 4 bases at V and 6 bases at J, leaving 10 bases unmatched. The CDR3 contains 16 residues. Germline V lookup: CDR1 SEHNR, CDR2 FQNEAQ (reference sequence). Here the CDR3 reads CASSSEDRGLEAEAFF. In nucleotides, the CDR3 is TGTGCCAGCAGCTCCGAGGACAGGGGGCTCGAGGCTGAAGCTTTCTTT.

The rearrangement uses TRBV11-2 and TRBJ1-6; D gene uncertain. Trimming cost V 4 bases and J 17 bases, with 21 bases left between them. This CDR3 is built from 14 residues. The germline V gene has CDR1 SGHAT and CDR2 FQNNGV. The CDR3 loop reads CASSSVEYVYPFHF. CDR3 DNA: TGTGCCAGCAGCTCCGTAGAGTATGTTTATCCCTTCCACTTT.

Regarding this clonotype: A much larger clone lies one base from this, so it may be a read error. The chain links TRBV9 to TRBJ1-1; TRBD1 agrees at 7 bases. The V and J ends lost 3 bases and 4 bases, in that order; junction bases with no gene match: 6. The germline V gene has CDR1 SGDLS and CDR2 YYNGEE. This CDR3 spans 14 amino acids. DNA for the CDR3: TGTGCCAGCAGCGCGAGTCCAGGGGGCACTGAAGCTTTCTTT. Protein sequence: CASSASPGGTEAFF.

This chain connects TRBV5-1 to TRBJ1-1, with D tentatively TRBD1 (6 bases). CDR3 length equals 15 residues. The germline CDR1 and CDR2 sequences are SGHRS and YFSETQ. The ends were cut back, 0 bases at V and 1 base at J, with 10 bases in the middle. The CDR3 nucleotides are TGCGCCAGCAGCTTGGAACAGGGTAGGAACACTGAAGCTTTCTTT. Amino acids: CASSLEQGRNTEAFF.

This rearrangement joins TRBV7-9 to TRBJ1-4; the match to TRBD1 covers 7 bases. This CDR3 region has 15 residues. Germline CDR1 is SEHNR and CDR2 is FQNEAQ (reference sequence). V shed 5 bases, J shed 4 bases, and the junction held 7 bases outside the gene matches. CDR3 protein: CASSPRGTVNEKLFF. Here the CDR3 DNA reads TGTGCCAGCAGCCCTCGAGGGACAGTTAATGAAAAACTGTTTTTT. The full variable domain, completed using reference TRBV7-9 and TRBJ1-4, is DTGVSQNPRHKITKRGQNVTFRCDPISEHNRLYWYRQTLGQGPEFLTYFQNEAQLEKSRLLSDRFSAERPKGSFSTLEIQRTEQGDSAMYLCASSPRGTVNEKLFFGSGTQLSVL.

V usage is TRBV19 and J usage is TRBJ2-1; D may be TRBD2 (6 bases). Per germline, CDR1 LNHDA and CDR2 SQIVND (reference sequence). The CDR3 consists of 16 residues. V lost 5 bases and J lost 9, with 23 bases in between. The CDR3 spells CASSFQGGTRLVEQFF. The CDR3 coding sequence is TGTGCCAGTAGTTTTCAGGGCGGGACTCGGCTGGTTGAGCAGTTCTTC. The full variable domain, completed using reference TRBV19 and TRBJ2-1, is DGGITQSPKYLFRKEGQNVTLSCEQNLNHDAMYWYRQDPGQGLRLIYYSQIVNDFQKGDIAEGYSVSREKKESFPLTVTSAQKNPTAFYLCASSFQGGTRLVEQFFGPGTRLTVL.

The genes are TRBV7-2 and TRBJ2-7, with TRBD1 matching over 7 bases. The V gene end was trimmed by 1 base and the J gene end by 2 bases; junction bases not matched to a gene: 5. This CDR3 is 15 amino acids long. The germline V gene encodes CDR1 SGHTA and CDR2 FQGNSA. The chain's CDR3 is CASSLEDRPTYEQYF. In DNA form, the CDR3 reads TGTGCCAGCAGCTTAGAGGACAGGCCGACCTACGAGCAGTACTTC.

The chain couples TRBV10-1 to TRBJ1-1; D is unclear. V shed 1 base and J shed 8 bases, with 8 bases lying between them. Germline CDR1 reads WNHNN; CDR2 reads SYGVQD (reference sequence). The CDR3 is 12 amino acids. The CDR3 nucleotides are TGCGCCAGCAGTGAGTGGGGAGAAGAAGCTTTCTTT. It codes for CASSEWGEEAFF.

The V gene is TRBV10-3, the J gene TRBJ1-4, with 7 bases fitting TRBD1. CDR1 ENHRY and CDR2 SYGVKD come from the germline V gene. V was pared by 3 bases and J by 7 bases, with 5 bases of the junction left unmatched. This CDR3 region has 14 residues. CDR3 nucleotide sequence: TGTGCCATCAGTGATCCAGGGGGTGTTGAAAAACTGTTTTTT. The encoded protein is CAISDPGGVEKLFF.

This rearrangement joins TRBV5-1 to TRBJ2-7, with 7 bases identical to TRBD1. V dropped 3 bases and J dropped 11; count of bases not matched to a gene: 5. The CDR3 extends over 11 amino acids. Germline V gene lookup returns CDR1 SGHRS and CDR2 YFSETQ. As DNA, the CDR3 is TGCGCCAGCAGCTCGGGGACAGAGGAGTACTTC. This encodes CASSSGTEEYF.

Many counts were recorded for this clonotype. The chain couples TRBV9 to TRBJ1-2; D is perhaps TRBD1 (5 bases). Trimming left V 1 base short and J 6 bases short, with 19 bases between. This CDR3 is 16 amino acids long. The germline V gene has CDR1 SGDLS and CDR2 YYNGEE. DNA of the CDR3: TGTGCCAGCAGCGTATCCCCAGGGCAGGCATCACATGGCTACACCTTC. Translated, it gives CASSVSPGQASHGYTF.

This chain uses TRBV24-1 with TRBJ1-3; D uncertain. CDR3 length equals 16 residues. Trimming took 6 bases from V and 0 from J, leaving 14 bases between them. Germline CDR1 KGHDR, CDR2 SFDVKD. CDR3 DNA sequence: TGTGCCACCAGTACTGAAGGGTTTATCTCTGGAAACACCATATATTTT. Protein: CATSTEGFISGNTIYF.

The V and J genes are TRBV2 and TRBJ2-1; D gene unclear. Deletions cut 0 bases from V and 5 bases from J, with 11 bases between. The CDR3 is 15 amino acids. The germline CDR1 and CDR2 sequences are SNHLY and FYNNEI. The CDR3 DNA sequence: TGTGCCAGCAGTGAAGCCTCCTCGATTGACAATGAGCAGTTCTTC. Protein sequence: CASSEASSIDNEQFF.

This chain links TRBV24-1 with TRBJ1-5; D possibly corresponds to TRBD1 (6 bases). Between the trimmed V and J ends, which lost 3 bases and 7 bases, there was a span of 12 bases. Germline-derived CDR1 and CDR2 are KGHDR and SFDVKD. There are 14 residues in the CDR3. The CDR3 bases are TGTGCCACCAGTGATCCGGGGGCAGGACAGCCCCAGCATTTT. Translating gives CATSDPGAGQPQHF.

This rearrangement joins TRBV25-1 to TRBJ1-1; perhaps TRBD1 as D (5 bases). The V end was cut by 5 bases, the J end by 8 bases, with 12 bases between. This CDR3 comprises 12 residues. Germline loops: CDR1 MGHDK, CDR2 SYGVNS. The CDR3 nucleotides are TGTGCCAGCAGTCAACAGGACGGGGAAGCTTTCTTT. This translates into CASSQQDGEAFF.

J is TRBJ2-1 and V is TRBV10-2; 10 bases fit TRBD2. Trimming cost V 3 bases and J 8 bases; bases outside gene matches: 4. CDR1 and CDR2 (germline): WSHSY, SAAADI. The CDR3 length is 14 residues. The CDR3 reads CASSDVAGGYEQFF. For the CDR3, the DNA is TGCGCCAGCAGTGATGTAGCGGGAGGATATGAGCAGTTCTTC.

At least ten counts were recorded for this clonotype. This rearrangement joins TRBV15 to TRBJ1-2; 8 positions agree with TRBD1. Germline lookup yields CDR1 LNHNV and CDR2 YYDKDF (reference sequence). This CDR3 has 15 amino acids. V shed 1 base and J 4 bases; nucleotides not matched to a gene: 5. CDR3 residues: CATSRGVDRGYGYTF. In DNA, the CDR3 is TGTGCCACCAGCAGAGGAGTAGACAGGGGCTATGGCTACACCTTC.